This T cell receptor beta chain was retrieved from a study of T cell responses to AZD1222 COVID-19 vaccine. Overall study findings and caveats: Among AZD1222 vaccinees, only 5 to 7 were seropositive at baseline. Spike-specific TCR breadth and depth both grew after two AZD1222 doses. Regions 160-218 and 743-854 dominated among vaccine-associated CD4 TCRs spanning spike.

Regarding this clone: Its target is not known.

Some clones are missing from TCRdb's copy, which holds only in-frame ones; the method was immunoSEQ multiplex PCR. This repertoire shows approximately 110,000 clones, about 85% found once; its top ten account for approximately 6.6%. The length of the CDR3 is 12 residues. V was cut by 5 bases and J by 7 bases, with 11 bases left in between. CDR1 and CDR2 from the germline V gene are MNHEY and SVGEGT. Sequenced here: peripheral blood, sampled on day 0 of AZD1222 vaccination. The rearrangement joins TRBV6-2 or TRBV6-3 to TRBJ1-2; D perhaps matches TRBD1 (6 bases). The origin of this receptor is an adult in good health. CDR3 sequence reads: CASSAWGAGYTF. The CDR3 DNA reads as TGTGCCAGCAGTGCCTGGGGGGCTGGCTACACCTTC.